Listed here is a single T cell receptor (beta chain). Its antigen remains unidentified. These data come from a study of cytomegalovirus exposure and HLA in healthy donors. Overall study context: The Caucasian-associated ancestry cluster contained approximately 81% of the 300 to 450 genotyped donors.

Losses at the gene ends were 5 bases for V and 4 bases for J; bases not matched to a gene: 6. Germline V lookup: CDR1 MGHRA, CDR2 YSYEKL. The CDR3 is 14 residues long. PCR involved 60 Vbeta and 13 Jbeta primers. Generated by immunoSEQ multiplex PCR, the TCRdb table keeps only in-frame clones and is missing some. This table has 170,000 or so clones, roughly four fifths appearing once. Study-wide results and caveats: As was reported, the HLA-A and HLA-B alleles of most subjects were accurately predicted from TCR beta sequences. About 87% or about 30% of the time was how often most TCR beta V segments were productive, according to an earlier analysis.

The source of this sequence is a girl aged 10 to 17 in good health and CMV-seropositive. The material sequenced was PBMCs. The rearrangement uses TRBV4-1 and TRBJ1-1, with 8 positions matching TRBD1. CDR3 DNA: TGCGCCAGCAGCGAATCAACAGGGGGCACTGAAGCTTTCTTT. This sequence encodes CASSESTGGTEAFF.